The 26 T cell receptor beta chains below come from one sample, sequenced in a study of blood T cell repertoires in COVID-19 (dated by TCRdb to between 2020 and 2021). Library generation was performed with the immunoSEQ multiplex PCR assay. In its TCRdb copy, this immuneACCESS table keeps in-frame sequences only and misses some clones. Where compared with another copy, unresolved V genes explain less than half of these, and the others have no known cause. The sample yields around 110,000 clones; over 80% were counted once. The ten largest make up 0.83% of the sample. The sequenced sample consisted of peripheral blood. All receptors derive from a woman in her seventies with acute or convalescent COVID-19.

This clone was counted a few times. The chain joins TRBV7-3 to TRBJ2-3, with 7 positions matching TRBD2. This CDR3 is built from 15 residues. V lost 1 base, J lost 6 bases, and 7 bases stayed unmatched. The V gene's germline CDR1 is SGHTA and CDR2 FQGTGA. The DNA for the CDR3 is TGTGCCAGCAGCTTAAGTAGCGGGCGGTGGGATACGCAGTATTTT. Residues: CASSLSSGRWDTQYF.

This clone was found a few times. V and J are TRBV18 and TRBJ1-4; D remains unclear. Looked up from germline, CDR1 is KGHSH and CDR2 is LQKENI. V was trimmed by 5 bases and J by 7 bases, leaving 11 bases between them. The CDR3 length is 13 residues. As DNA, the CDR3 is TGTGCCAGCTCAGCATGGAGGAGTGAAAAACTGTTTTTT. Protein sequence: CASSAWRSEKLFF.

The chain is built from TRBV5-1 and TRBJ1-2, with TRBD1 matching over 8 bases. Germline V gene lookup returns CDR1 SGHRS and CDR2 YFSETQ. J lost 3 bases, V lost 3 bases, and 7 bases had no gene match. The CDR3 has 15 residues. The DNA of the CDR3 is TGCGCCAGCAGCTCGGGACAGGAGTTCCACTATGGCTACACCTTC. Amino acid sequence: CASSSGQEFHYGYTF.

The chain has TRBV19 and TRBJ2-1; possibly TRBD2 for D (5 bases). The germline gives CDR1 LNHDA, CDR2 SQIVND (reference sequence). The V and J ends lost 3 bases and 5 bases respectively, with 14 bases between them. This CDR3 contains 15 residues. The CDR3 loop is CASSISAGRDNEQFF. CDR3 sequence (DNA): TGTGCCAGTAGTATCTCGGCGGGCCGGGACAATGAGCAGTTCTTC.

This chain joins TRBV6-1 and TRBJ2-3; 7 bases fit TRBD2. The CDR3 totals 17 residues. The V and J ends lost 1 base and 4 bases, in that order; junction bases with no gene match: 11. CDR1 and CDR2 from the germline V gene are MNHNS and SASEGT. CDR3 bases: TGTGCCAGCAGTGAAGGGGGCGGGAGCCAACGGGCAGATACGCAGTATTTT. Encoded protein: CASSEGGGSQRADTQYF.

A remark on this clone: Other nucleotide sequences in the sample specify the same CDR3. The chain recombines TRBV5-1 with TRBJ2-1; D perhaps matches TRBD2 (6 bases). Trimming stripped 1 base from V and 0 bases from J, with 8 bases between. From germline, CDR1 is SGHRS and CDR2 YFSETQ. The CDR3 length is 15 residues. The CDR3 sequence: CASSLRGDSYNEQFF. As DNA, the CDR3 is TGCGCCAGCAGCTTGCGCGGGGACTCCTACAATGAGCAGTTCTTC.

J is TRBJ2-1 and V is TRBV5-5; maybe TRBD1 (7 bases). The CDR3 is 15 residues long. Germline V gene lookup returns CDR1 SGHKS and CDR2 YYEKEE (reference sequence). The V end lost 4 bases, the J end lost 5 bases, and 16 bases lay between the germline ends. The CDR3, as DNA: TGTGCCAGCAGCCCTGAAGGGGGGACAGACAATGAGCAGTTCTTC. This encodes CASSPEGGTDNEQFF.

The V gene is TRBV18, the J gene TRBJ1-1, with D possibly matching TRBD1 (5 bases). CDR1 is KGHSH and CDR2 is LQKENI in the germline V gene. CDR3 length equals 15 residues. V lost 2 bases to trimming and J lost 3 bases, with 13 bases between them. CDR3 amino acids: CASSPSAGRDTEAFF. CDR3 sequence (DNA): TGTGCCAGCTCACCATCGGCAGGGAGGGACACTGAAGCTTTCTTT.

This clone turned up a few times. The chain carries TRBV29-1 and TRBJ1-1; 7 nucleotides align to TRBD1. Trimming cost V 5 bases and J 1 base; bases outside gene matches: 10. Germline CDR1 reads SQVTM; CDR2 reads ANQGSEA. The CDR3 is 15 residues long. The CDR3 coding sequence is TGCAGCGTTTCGTGGGCCGGGACAGCGAACACTGAAGCTTTCTTT. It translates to CSVSWAGTANTEAFF.

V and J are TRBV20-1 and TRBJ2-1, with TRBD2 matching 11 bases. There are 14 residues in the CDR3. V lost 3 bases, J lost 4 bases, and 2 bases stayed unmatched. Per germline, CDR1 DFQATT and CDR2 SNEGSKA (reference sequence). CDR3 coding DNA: TGCAGTGCTAGTTCTAGCGGGGGGTACAATGAGCAGTTCTTC. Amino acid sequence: CSASSSGGYNEQFF.

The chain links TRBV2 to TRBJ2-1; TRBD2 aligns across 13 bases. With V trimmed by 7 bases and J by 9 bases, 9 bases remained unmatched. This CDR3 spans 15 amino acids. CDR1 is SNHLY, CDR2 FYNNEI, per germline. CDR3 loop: CASKKGLAGRGEQFF. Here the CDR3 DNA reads TGTGCCAGCAAAAAGGGACTAGCGGGAAGGGGTGAGCAGTTCTTC.

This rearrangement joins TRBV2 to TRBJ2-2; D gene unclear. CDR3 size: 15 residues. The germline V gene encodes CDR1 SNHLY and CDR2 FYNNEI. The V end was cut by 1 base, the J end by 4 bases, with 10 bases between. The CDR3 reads CASSEGLVLTGELFF. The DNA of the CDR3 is TGTGCCAGCAGTGAAGGTCTAGTTCTCACCGGGGAGCTGTTTTTT. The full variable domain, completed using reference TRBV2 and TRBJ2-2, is EPEVTQTPSHQVTQMGQEVILRCVPISNHLYFYWYRQILGQKVEFLVSFYNNEISEKSEIFDDQFSVERPDGSNFTLKIRSTKLEDSAMYFCASSEGLVLTGELFFGEGSRLTVL.

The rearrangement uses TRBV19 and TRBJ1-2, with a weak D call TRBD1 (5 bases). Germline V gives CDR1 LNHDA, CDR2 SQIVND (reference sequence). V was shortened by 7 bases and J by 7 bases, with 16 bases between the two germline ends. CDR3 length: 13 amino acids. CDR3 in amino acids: CASTPGVFFGYTF. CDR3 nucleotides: TGTGCCAGTACCCCGGGGGTTTTTTTTGGCTACACCTTC. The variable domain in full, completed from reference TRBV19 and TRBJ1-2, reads DGGITQSPKYLFRKEGQNVTLSCEQNLNHDAMYWYRQDPGQGLRLIYYSQIVNDFQKGDIAEGYSVSREKKESFPLTVTSAQKNPTAFYLCASTPGVFFGYTFGSGTRLTVV.

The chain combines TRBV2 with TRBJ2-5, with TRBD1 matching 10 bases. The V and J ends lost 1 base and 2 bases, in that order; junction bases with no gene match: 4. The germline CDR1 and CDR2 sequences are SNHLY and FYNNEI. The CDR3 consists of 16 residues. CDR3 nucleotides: TGTGCCAGCAGTGAAGAGGGACAGGGGTTTCAAGAGACCCAGTACTTC. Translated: CASSEEGQGFQETQYF.

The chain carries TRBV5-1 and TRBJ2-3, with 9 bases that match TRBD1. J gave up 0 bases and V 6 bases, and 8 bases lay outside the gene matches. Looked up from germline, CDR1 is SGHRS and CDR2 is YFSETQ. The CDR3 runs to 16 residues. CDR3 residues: CASTFLQGASTDTQYF. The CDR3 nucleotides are TGCGCCAGCACCTTTTTACAGGGGGCCAGCACAGATACGCAGTATTTT.

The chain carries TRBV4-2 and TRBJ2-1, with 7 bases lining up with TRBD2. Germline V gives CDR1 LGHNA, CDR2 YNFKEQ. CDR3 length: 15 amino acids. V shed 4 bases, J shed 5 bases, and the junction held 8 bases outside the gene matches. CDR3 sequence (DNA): TGTGCCAGCAGCCGTCTGGCGGGAGACGACAATGAGCAGTTCTTC. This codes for CASSRLAGDDNEQFF.

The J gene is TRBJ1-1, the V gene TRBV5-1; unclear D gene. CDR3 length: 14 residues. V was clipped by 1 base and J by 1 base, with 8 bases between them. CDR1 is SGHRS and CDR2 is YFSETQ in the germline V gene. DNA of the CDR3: TGCGCCAGCAGCTTGAGGAGCGAGAACACTGAAGCTTTCTTT. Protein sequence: CASSLRSENTEAFF.

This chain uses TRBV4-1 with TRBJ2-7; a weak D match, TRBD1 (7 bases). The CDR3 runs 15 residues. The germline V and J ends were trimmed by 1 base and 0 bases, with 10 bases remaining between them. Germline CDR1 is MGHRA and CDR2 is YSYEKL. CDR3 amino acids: CASSQVQGGSYEQYF. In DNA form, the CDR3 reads TGCGCCAGCAGCCAAGTGCAGGGGGGCTCCTACGAGCAGTACTTC.

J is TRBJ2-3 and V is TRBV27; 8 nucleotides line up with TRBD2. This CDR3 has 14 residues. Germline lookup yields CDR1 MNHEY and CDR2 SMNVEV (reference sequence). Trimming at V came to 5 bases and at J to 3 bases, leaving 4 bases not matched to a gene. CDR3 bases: TGTGCCAGCAGTCTGGGACTAGTAACAGATACGCAGTATTTT. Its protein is CASSLGLVTDTQYF.

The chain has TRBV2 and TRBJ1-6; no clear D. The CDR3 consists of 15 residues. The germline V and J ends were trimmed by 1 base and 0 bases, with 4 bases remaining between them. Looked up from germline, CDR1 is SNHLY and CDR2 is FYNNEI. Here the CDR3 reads CASSEDRSYNSPLHF. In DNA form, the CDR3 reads TGTGCCAGCAGTGAAGATCGCTCCTATAATTCACCCCTCCACTTT.

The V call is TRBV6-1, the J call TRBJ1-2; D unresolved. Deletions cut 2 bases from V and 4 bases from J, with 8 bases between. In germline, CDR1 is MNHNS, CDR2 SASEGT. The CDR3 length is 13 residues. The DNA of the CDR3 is TGTGCCAGCAGTGAATGGGGAGGCTATGGCTACACCTTC. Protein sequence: CASSEWGGYGYTF.

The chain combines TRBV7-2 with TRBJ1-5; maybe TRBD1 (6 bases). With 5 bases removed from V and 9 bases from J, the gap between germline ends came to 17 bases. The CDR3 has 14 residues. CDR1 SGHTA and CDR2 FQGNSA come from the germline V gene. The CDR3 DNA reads TGTGCCAGCAGCCGCAGTCAGGGGATAGGGCCCCAGCATTTT. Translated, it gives CASSRSQGIGPQHF.

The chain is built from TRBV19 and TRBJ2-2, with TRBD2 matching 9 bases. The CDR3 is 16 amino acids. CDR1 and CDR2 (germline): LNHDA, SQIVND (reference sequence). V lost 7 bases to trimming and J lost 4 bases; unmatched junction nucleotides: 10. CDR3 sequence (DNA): TGTGCCAGTATCGTCTCTAGCGGGGTTGTCACCGGGGAGCTGTTTTTT. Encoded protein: CASIVSSGVVTGELFF.

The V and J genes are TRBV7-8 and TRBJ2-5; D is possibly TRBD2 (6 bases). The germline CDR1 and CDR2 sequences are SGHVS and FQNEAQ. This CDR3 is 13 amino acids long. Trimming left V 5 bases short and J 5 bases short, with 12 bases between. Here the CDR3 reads CASSAGRRETQYF. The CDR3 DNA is TGTGCCAGCAGCGCGGGACGACGGGAGACCCAGTACTTC.

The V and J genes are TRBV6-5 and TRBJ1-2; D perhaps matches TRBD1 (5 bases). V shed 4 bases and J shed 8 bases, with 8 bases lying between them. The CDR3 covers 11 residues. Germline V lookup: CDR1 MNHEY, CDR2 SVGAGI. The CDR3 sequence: CASSFKGGYTF. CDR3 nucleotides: TGTGCCAGCAGTTTCAAGGGGGGCTACACCTTC.

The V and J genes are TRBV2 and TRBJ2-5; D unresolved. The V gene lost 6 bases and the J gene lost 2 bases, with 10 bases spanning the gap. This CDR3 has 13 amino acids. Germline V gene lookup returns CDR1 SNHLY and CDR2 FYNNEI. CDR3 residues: CASRLHRQETQYF. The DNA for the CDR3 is TGTGCCAGCAGATTACACAGACAAGAGACCCAGTACTTC.